The clone carrying this T cell receptor beta chain showed up many times. Its antigen is not known. Via MiXCR, TCRdb re-called the reads, giving one row per CDR3 protein. The sample records a few hundred thousand distinct CDR3 sequences, more than 8% being singletons. This entry is derived from a study of T cell repertoires in cytomegalovirus infection. Turning to the study itself: Signatures in public TCR beta sequences pointed to both CMV infection and matching HLA type.

The J segment lost 7 bases and the V segment lost 7 bases, leaving 6 bases of the junction unmatched. CDR1 SGHTA and CDR2 FQGNSA come from the germline V gene. The CDR3 runs 13 residues. Study results and caveats: Based on cumulative public TCR beta family frequency, carriers of CMV plus the relevant HLA were identified. HLA-C-restricted CMV clonotypes gave the most frequent clonotype in two of eight donors.

The clonotype comes from a human donor in good health (CMV status not recorded). Some clones in this sample may be carry-over from other donors' samples. Sequenced: PBMCs. V and J are TRBV7-2 and TRBJ2-4; 8 bases are a match to TRBD2. CDR3 protein: CASTSGGGNIQYF. DNA of the CDR3: TGTGCCAGCACCTCGGGAGGGGGGAACATTCAGTACTTC.